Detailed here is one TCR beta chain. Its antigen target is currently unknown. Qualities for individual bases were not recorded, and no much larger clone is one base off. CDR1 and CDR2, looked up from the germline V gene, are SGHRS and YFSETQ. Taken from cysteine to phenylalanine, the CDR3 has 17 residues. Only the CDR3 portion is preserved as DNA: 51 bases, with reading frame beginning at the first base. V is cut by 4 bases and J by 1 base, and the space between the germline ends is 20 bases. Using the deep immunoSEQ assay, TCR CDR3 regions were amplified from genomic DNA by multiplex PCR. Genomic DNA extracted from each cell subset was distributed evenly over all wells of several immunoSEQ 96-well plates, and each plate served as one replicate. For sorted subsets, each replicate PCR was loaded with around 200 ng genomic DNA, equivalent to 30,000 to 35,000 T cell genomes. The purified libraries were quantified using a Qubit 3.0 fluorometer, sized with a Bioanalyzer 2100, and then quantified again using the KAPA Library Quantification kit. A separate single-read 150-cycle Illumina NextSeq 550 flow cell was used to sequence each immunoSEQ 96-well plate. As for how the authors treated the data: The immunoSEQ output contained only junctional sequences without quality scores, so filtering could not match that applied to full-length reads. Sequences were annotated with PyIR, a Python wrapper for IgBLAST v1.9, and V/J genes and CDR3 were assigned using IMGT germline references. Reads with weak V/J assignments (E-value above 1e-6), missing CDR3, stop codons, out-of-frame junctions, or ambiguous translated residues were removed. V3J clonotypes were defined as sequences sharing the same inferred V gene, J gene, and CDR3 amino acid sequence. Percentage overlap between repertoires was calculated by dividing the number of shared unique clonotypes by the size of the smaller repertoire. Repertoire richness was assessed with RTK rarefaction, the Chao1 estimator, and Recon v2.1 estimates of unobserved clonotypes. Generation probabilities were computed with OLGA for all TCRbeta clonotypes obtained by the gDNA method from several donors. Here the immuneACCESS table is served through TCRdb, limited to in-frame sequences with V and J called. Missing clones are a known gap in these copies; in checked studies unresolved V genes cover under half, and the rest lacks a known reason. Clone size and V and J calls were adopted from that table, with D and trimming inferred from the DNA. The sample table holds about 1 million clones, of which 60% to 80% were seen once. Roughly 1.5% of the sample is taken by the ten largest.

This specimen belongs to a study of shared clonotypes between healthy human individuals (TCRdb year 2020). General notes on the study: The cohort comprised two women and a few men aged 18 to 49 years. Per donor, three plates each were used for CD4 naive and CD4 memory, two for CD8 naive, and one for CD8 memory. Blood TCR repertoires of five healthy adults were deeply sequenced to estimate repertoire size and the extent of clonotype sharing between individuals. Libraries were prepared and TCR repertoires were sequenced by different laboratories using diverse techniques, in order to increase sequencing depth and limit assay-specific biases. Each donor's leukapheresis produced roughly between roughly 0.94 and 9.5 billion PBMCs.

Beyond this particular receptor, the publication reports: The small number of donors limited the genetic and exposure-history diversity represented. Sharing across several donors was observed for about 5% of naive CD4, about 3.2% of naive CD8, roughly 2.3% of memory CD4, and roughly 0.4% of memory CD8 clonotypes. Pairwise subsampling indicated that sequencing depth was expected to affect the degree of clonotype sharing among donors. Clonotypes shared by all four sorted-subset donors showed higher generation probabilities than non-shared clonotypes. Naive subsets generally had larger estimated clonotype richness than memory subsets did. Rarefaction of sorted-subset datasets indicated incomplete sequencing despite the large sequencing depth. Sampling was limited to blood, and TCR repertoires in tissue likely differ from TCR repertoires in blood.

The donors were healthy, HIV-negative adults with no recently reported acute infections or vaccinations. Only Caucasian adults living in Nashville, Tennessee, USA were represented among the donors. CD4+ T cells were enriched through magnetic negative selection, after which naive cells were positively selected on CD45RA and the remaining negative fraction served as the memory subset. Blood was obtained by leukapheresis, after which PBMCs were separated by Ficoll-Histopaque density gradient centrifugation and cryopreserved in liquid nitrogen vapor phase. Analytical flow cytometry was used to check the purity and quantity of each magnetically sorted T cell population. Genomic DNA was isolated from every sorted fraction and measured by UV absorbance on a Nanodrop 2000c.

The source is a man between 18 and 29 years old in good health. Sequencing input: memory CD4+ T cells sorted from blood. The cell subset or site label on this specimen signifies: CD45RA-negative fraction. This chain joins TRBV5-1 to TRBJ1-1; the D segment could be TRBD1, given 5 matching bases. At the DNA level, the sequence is TGCGCCAGCAGCCCTAGGTCGGGGGGAAGTTGGAACACTGAAGCTTTCTTT. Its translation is CASSPRSGGSWNTEAFF.